The 27 T cell receptor beta chains presented below share a single source sample, sequenced in a study of shared clonotypes between healthy human individuals. Data came from immunoSEQ multiplex PCR; TCRdb stores just in-frame clones and leaves some out. The sample includes over a million clones, approximately 72% of them seen just once. Specimen: memory CD4+ T cells sorted from blood. Noted subset: CD45RA-negative fraction. The receptors stem from a man between 18 and 35 years old in good health.

This clone turned up a few times. The chain is built from TRBV19 and TRBJ1-2, with 9 bases fitting TRBD1. This CDR3 is 13 amino acids long. V was pared by 6 bases and J by 10 bases, with 9 bases of the junction left unmatched. CDR1 is LNHDA and CDR2 is SQIVND in the germline V gene (reference sequence). The CDR3 region is CASRYRGRLDYTF. The CDR3 nucleotides read TGTGCCAGTAGATACAGGGGGCGTCTCGACTACACCTTC.

This chain joins TRBV7-2 and TRBJ1-6; possible D gene TRBD1, 5 bases. The CDR3 consists of 13 residues. V gave up 6 bases and J gave up 9 bases, with 12 bases separating them. Germline V gene data show CDR1 as SGHTA and CDR2 as FQGNSA. CDR3 nucleotide sequence: TGTGCCAGCAGAGGGGATGGTAGTTCACCCCTCCACTTT. It codes for CASRGDGSSPLHF.

The J gene is TRBJ1-1, the V gene TRBV6-6; possible D gene TRBD1, 5 bases. V was trimmed by 2 bases and J by 6 bases, leaving 10 bases between them. CDR3 length: 13 residues. CDR1 and CDR2 (germline): MNHNY, SVGAGI (reference sequence). The CDR3 DNA is TGTGCCAGCAGTTACCGGGACGTTTCTGAAGCTTTCTTT. Encoded protein: CASSYRDVSEAFF.

The chain recombines TRBV21-1 with TRBJ2-7. TRBV21-1 is a pseudogene. The CDR3 is 16 residues long. CDR3 in DNA: TGTGCCAGCAAAGGGGGCCAAGGGACTAAAAGGGACGAGCAGTACTTC. Its protein is CASKGGQGTKRDEQYF.

This clone was seen a few times. This chain joins TRBV7-8 and TRBJ2-1; possibly TRBD2 for D (5 bases). Trimming cost V 5 bases and J 2 bases, with 13 bases left between them. This CDR3 is built from 15 residues. Germline CDR1 is SGHVS and CDR2 is FQNEAQ. The CDR3 spells CASSPMGSTYNEQFF. The CDR3 DNA follows: TGTGCCAGCAGCCCGATGGGGAGCACCTACAATGAGCAGTTCTTC.

Points on this clone: Different DNA sequences within this sample yield the same CDR3. The chain couples TRBV29-1 to TRBJ1-1, with D possibly being TRBD1 (5 bases). Germline CDR1 is SQVTM and CDR2 is ANQGSEA. The length of the CDR3 is 13 residues. Trimming stripped 7 bases from V and 0 bases from J, with 12 bases between. This CDR3 is CSGSGHLNTEAFF. CDR3 DNA: TGCAGCGGCTCAGGACACCTGAACACTGAAGCTTTCTTT. The entire variable domain, with the rest obtained from reference TRBV29-1 and TRBJ1-1, is as follows: SAVISQKPSRDICQRGTSLTIQCQVDSQVTMMFWYRQQPGQSLTLIATANQGSEATYESGFVIDKFPISRPNLTFSTLTVSNMSPEDSSIYLCSGSGHLNTEAFFGQGTRLTVV.

The chain links TRBV6-6 to TRBJ2-2; 8 bases map to TRBD1. The CDR3 runs 14 residues. Trimming cost V 6 bases and J 3 bases; bases outside gene matches: 3. The germline V gene has CDR1 MNHNY and CDR2 SVGAGI (reference sequence). CDR3 loop: CASRGTGYTGELFF. The CDR3 nucleotides read TGTGCCAGCAGAGGGACAGGTTACACCGGGGAGCTGTTTTTT.

Turning to this clone: This sample includes further DNA sequences coding for the same CDR3. The chain carries TRBV29-1 and TRBJ2-2, with 7 bases that match TRBD1. Trimming took 8 bases from V and 2 from J; bases not matched to a gene: 5. The CDR3 sequence is 13 residues long. CDR1 SQVTM and CDR2 ANQGSEA come from the germline V gene. CDR3 sequence (DNA): TGCAGCACCCGGGACAGTAACACCGGGGAGCTGTTTTTT. Translation gives CSTRDSNTGELFF.

The chain has TRBV18 and TRBJ2-1, with 11 bases lining up with TRBD2. Germline V gene sequence: CDR1 KGHSH, CDR2 LQKENI. The J segment lost 6 bases and the V segment lost 0 bases, leaving 4 bases of the junction unmatched. The CDR3 is 16 amino acids. The CDR3 sequence: CASSPPLAGGINEQFF. Here the CDR3 DNA reads TGTGCCAGCTCACCACCGTTAGCGGGAGGGATCAATGAGCAGTTCTTC.

The rearrangement uses TRBV21-1 and TRBJ2-7; the table's D call TRBD2 went unverified against the DNA. TRBV21-1 is recorded as a pseudogene. The CDR3 consists of 16 residues. CDR3 loop: CASSEFYERGGYEQYF. CDR3 sequence (DNA): TGTGCCAGCAGCGAATTTTACGAAAGGGGAGGCTACGAGCAGTACTTC.

A word on this clone: Other DNA sequences from this sample encode an identical CDR3 as well. The V and J genes are TRBV6-1 and TRBJ1-5; tentatively, D is TRBD1 (5 bases). Germline V gene data show CDR1 as MNHNS and CDR2 as SASEGT. Trimming took 0 bases from V and 2 from J, leaving 5 bases between them. The CDR3 length is 14 residues. CDR3 sequence: CASSEAGGNQPQHF. As DNA, the CDR3 is TGTGCCAGCAGTGAAGCAGGGGGCAATCAGCCCCAGCATTTT.

This chain connects TRBV7-2 to TRBJ2-7; D perhaps matches TRBD2 (6 bases). The CDR3 has 13 residues. The V gene lost 5 bases and the J gene lost 7 bases, with 15 bases spanning the gap. Germline-derived CDR1 and CDR2 are SGHTA and FQGNSA. For the CDR3, the DNA is TGTGCCAGCAGCGCGGGGACTTTGGGGGAGCAGTACTTC. It codes for CASSAGTLGEQYF.

DNA for the CDR3: TGTGCCAGTAGTATATCCGGGGATCGCGAGCAGTACTTC. Translation gives CASSISGDREQYF. The chain carries TRBV19 and TRBJ2-7, with D possibly TRBD2 on 5 matching bases. Trimming pared 2 bases from V and 6 bases from J, leaving 11 bases between. Germline V gene data show CDR1 as LNHDA and CDR2 as SQIVND (reference sequence). The CDR3 runs to 13 residues.

Worth noting for this clone: The same CDR3 is also encoded by other DNA sequences in this sample. The rearrangement links TRBV7-9 to TRBJ2-1, with D possibly matching TRBD2 (5 bases). V was trimmed by 0 bases and J by 6 bases, leaving 6 bases between them. This CDR3 is 13 amino acids long. From germline, CDR1 is SEHNR and CDR2 FQNEAQ (reference sequence). The DNA of the CDR3 is TGTGCCAGCAGCTTAGCTGGAGGCAATGAGCAGTTCTTC. Protein sequence: CASSLAGGNEQFF.

The rearrangement links TRBV5-1 to TRBJ1-1, with D maybe TRBD1 (6 bases). This CDR3 has 14 residues. The ends were cut back, 0 bases at V and 5 bases at J, with 11 bases in the middle. Per the germline V gene, CDR1 is SGHRS and CDR2 is YFSETQ. The CDR3 reads CASSLVGAGTEAFF. The CDR3, as DNA: TGCGCCAGCAGCTTGGTGGGGGCTGGGACTGAAGCTTTCTTT.

This clone has just a few counts. With a far larger clone one base away, a read error is the likely cause. V gene TRBV5-4 combines with J gene TRBJ1-2; 8 nucleotides line up with TRBD1. Germline V gene data show CDR1 as SGHNT and CDR2 as YYREEE (reference sequence). V shed 0 bases, J shed 4 bases, and the junction held 2 bases outside the gene matches. This CDR3 comprises 14 residues. The CDR3 region has the DNA TGTGCCAGCAGCTTGGATACAGGGGGCTATGGCTACACCTTC. The encoded protein is CASSLDTGGYGYTF. The full variable domain, rest sourced from reference TRBV5-4 and TRBJ1-2, is ETGVTQSPTHLIKTRGQQVTLRCSSQSGHNTVSWYQQALGQGPQFIFQYYREEENGRGNFPPRFSGLQFPNYSSELNVNALELDDSALYLCASSLDTGGYGYTFGSGTRLTVV.

V and J are TRBV28 and TRBJ1-5; 9 bases match TRBD1. This CDR3 is 15 amino acids long. The V gene end was trimmed by 3 bases and the J gene end by 7 bases; junction bases not matched to a gene: 7. Germline assignment: CDR1 MDHEN and CDR2 SYDVKM. The CDR3 region has the DNA TGTGCCAGCAGTTTCCGGGACAGGGAGGTCCAGCCCCAGCATTTT. Its protein product is CASSFRDREVQPQHF.

The gene calls are TRBV2 and TRBJ2-4; possible D gene TRBD1, 5 bases. The V gene lost 4 bases and the J gene lost 0 bases, with 10 bases spanning the gap. Germline CDR1 is SNHLY and CDR2 is FYNNEI. The CDR3 spans 15 residues. The CDR3 is CASSGTTVAKNIQYF. The CDR3 coding sequence is TGTGCCAGCAGTGGGACAACCGTAGCCAAAAACATTCAGTACTTC.

There are a few counts of this clone. V gene TRBV18 combines with J gene TRBJ2-2; tentatively, D is TRBD1 (6 bases). This CDR3 contains 15 residues. Trimming shortened V by 6 bases and J by 3 bases, and 14 bases separated the two germline ends. Germline V gene lookup returns CDR1 KGHSH and CDR2 LQKENI. CDR3 sequence reads: CASSYNRADTGELFF. The CDR3 nucleotides are TGTGCCAGCTCCTACAACAGGGCAGACACCGGGGAGCTGTTTTTT.

V is TRBV28 and J is TRBJ2-7; D possibly corresponds to TRBD1 (5 bases). Between the trimmed V and J ends, which lost 5 bases and 3 bases, there was a span of 14 bases. The CDR3 length is 14 residues. The germline CDR1 and CDR2 sequences are MDHEN and SYDVKM. This CDR3 reads CASSRAQGIYEQYF. CDR3 nucleotide sequence: TGTGCCAGCAGTCGTGCGCAGGGAATCTACGAGCAGTACTTC.

The V and J genes are TRBV5-1 and TRBJ2-7, with a weak D call TRBD1 (6 bases). Germline CDR1 is SGHRS and CDR2 is YFSETQ. The CDR3 totals 14 residues. V lost 5 bases and J 0 bases, leaving 12 bases between the germline ends. The CDR3 loop is CASRRDTGSYEQYF. In nucleotides, the CDR3 is TGCGCCAGCAGAAGGGACACGGGCTCCTACGAGCAGTACTTC.

The chain carries TRBV2 and TRBJ2-3; D not resolved. Between the trimmed V and J ends, which lost 6 bases and 2 bases, there was a span of 12 bases. The CDR3 is 14 residues long. Per the germline V gene, CDR1 is SNHLY and CDR2 is FYNNEI. This chain's CDR3 is CASSPARSTDTQYF. The DNA of the CDR3 is TGTGCCAGCAGCCCAGCCAGGTCCACAGATACGCAGTATTTT. Full variable domain (outside the CDR3, taken from reference TRBV2 and TRBJ2-3): EPEVTQTPSHQVTQMGQEVILRCVPISNHLYFYWYRQILGQKVEFLVSFYNNEISEKSEIFDDQFSVERPDGSNFTLKIRSTKLEDSAMYFCASSPARSTDTQYFGPGTRLTVL.

This chain joins TRBV6-6 and TRBJ2-3; TRBD2 might be the D (5 bases). CDR1 is MNHNY, CDR2 SVGAGI, per germline (reference sequence). With 6 bases removed from V and 6 bases from J, the gap between germline ends came to 22 bases. There are 16 residues in the CDR3. The CDR3 loop reads CASSPLGSRRSDTQYF. The CDR3 DNA is TGTGCCAGCAGCCCCCTTGGTAGCCGGAGGTCTGATACGCAGTATTTT.

The rearrangement uses TRBV19 and TRBJ1-6, with 9 bases that match TRBD1. Trimming took 1 base from V and 7 from J; bases not matched to a gene: 5. The CDR3 extends over 16 amino acids. Germline loops: CDR1 LNHDA, CDR2 SQIVND (reference sequence). The CDR3 here is CASSIVTGGANSPLHF. CDR3 sequence (DNA): TGTGCCAGTAGTATAGTAACAGGGGGCGCCAATTCACCCCTCCACTTT.

The CDR3: CASSDRGVATQYF. CDR3 nucleotide sequence: TGTGCCAGCAGTGACAGGGGAGTAGCGACCCAGTACTTC. The chain has TRBV2 and TRBJ2-5, with D perhaps matching TRBD1 (6 bases). The CDR3 consists of 13 residues. V dropped 3 bases and J dropped 7 bases, with 12 bases sitting between them. Germline CDR1 reads SNHLY; CDR2 reads FYNNEI. The whole variable domain, remainder taken from reference TRBV2 and TRBJ2-5, is EPEVTQTPSHQVTQMGQEVILRCVPISNHLYFYWYRQILGQKVEFLVSFYNNEISEKSEIFDDQFSVERPDGSNFTLKIRSTKLEDSAMYFCASSDRGVATQYFGPGTRLLVL.

This chain uses TRBV2 with TRBJ2-1, with TRBD2 identical over 8 bases. Germline assignment: CDR1 SNHLY and CDR2 FYNNEI. The CDR3 covers 13 residues. V gave up 8 bases and J gave up 6 bases; unmatched junction bases: 6. The DNA for the CDR3 is TGTGCCAGCGGAACTAGCGGCCGCAATGAGCAGTTCTTC. It codes for CASGTSGRNEQFF.

CDR3 coding DNA: TGTGCCAGCAGCTTATGGGCAGCGGGGAAGCAGTTAGAGCAGTTCTTC. This encodes CASSLWAAGKQLEQFF. This chain uses TRBV7-2 with TRBJ2-1, with 7 bases fitting TRBD2. Per germline, CDR1 SGHTA and CDR2 FQGNSA. The CDR3 length is 16 residues. V dropped 2 bases and J dropped 10; count of bases not matched to a gene: 14. Full variable domain (missing parts from reference TRBV7-2 and TRBJ2-1): GAGVSQSPSNKVTEKGKDVELRCDPISGHTALYWYRQSLGQGLEFLIYFQGNSAPDKSGLPSDRFSAERTGGSVSTLTIQRTQQEDSAVYLCASSLWAAGKQLEQFFGPGTRLTVL.